This T cell receptor (beta chain) came from a study of vaccination and CD4 T cells after COVID-19. The Oncomine TCR Beta short-read assay was applied to DNA of cultured CD4+ T cells. TCRdb fed the PCR reads into MiXCR, producing one record per CDR3 protein. The sample yields 19,000 or so distinct CDR3 sequences, approximately 44% seen once. Treatment defined: approximately 9-day PBMC culture with coronavirus spike peptide pools or control peptides (ViraFEST assay). This CDR3 contains 15 residues. With V trimmed by 8 bases and J by 0 bases, 9 bases remained unmatched. Concerning this clonotype itself: Its specificity is unknown.

This sample comprised CD4+ T cells from blood, cultured in vitro, obtained after SARS-CoV-2 vaccination. This sequence originates from a human donor who had recovered from COVID-19. The chain is built from TRBV12-3 or TRBV12-4 and TRBJ2-7, with 8 bases lining up with TRBD2. CDR3 nucleotides: TGTGCCAGCTCAATGAGCGGGAGCCTCTCCTACGAGCAGTACTTC. It specifies CASSMSGSLSYEQYF.